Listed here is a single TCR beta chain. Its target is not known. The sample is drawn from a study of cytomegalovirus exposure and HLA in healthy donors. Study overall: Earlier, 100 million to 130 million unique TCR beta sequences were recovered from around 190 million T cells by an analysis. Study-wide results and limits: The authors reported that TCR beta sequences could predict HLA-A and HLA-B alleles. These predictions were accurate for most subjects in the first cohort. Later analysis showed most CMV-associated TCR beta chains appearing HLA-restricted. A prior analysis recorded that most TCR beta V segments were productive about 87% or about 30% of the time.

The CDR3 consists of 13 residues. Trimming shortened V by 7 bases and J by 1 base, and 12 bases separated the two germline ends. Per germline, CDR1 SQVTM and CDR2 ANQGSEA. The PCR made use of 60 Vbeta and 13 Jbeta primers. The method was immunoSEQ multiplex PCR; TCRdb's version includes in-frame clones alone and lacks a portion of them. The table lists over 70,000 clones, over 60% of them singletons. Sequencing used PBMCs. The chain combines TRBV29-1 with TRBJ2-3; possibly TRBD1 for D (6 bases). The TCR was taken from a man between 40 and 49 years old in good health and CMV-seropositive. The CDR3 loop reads CSAGQIRTDTQYF. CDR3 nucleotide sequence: TGCAGCGCTGGACAGATTCGCACAGATACGCAGTATTTT.